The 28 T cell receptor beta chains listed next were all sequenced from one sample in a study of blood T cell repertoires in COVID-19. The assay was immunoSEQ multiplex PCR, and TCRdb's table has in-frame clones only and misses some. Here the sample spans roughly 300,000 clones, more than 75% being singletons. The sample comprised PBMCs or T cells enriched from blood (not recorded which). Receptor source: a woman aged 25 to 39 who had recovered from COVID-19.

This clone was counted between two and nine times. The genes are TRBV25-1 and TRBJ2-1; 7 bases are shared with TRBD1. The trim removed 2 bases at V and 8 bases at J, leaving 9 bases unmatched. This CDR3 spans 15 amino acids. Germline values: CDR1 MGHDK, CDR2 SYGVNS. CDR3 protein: CASSEVDDRDYEQFF. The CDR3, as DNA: TGTGCCAGCAGTGAAGTTGATGACAGGGATTATGAGCAGTTCTTC.

This chain's CDR3 is CASSPMGQLNEKLFF. The CDR3 DNA is TGCGCCAGCAGCCCCATGGGACAGCTTAATGAAAAACTGTTTTTT. The chain employs TRBV5-1 and TRBJ1-4; 7 nucleotides agree with TRBD1. Germline CDR1 reads SGHRS; CDR2 reads YFSETQ. The length of the CDR3 is 15 residues. V lost 4 bases and J lost 4; bases outside the gene matches: 7.

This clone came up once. Here the CDR3 DNA reads TGCAGCGTTGAGACAGGGGGAGCAGGGACTGAAGCTTTCTTT. It specifies CSVETGGAGTEAFF. V and J are TRBV29-1 and TRBJ1-1; 9 nucleotides agree with TRBD1. The CDR3 extends over 14 amino acids. The V and J ends lost 3 bases and 5 bases, in that order; junction bases with no gene match: 7. Looked up from germline, CDR1 is SQVTM and CDR2 is ANQGSEA.

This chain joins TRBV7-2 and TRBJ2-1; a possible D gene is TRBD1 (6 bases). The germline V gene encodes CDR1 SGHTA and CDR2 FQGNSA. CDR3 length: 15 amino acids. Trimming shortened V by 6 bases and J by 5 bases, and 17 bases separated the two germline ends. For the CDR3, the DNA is TGTGCCAGCAGTACGCAGGGGATTTTCGACAATGAGCAGTTCTTC. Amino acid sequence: CASSTQGIFDNEQFF.

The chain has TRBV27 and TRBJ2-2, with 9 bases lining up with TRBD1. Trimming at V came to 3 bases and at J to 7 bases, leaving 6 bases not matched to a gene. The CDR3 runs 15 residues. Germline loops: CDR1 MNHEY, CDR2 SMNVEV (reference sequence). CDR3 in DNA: TGTGCCAGCAGTTTTACAGGGGGCGCAGGCGGGGAGCTGTTTTTT. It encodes CASSFTGGAGGELFF.

The CDR3 loop is CASSKPFPGQGPGGSYF. The CDR3 coding sequence is TGTGCCAGCAGCAAACCGTTCCCGGGACAGGGGCCCGGGGGCTCGTACTTC. The chain is built from TRBV7-8 and TRBJ2-7; 10 nucleotides match TRBD1. This CDR3 region has 17 residues. Germline CDR1 SGHVS, CDR2 FQNEAQ. Trimming cost V 5 bases and J 12 bases; bases outside gene matches: 22.

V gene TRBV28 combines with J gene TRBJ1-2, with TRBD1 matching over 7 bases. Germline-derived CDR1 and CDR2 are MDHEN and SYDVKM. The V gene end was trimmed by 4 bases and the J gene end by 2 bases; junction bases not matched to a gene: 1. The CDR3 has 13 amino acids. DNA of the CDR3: TGTGCCAGCAGTTGGGGACAGAACTATGGCTACACCTTC. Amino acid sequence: CASSWGQNYGYTF.

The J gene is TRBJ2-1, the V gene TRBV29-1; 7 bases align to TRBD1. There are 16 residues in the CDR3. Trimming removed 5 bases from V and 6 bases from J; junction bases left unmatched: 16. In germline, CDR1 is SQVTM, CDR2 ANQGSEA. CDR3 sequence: CSVQRSTGDEVNEQFF. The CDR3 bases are TGCAGCGTTCAAAGGTCCACAGGGGACGAAGTCAATGAGCAGTTCTTC.

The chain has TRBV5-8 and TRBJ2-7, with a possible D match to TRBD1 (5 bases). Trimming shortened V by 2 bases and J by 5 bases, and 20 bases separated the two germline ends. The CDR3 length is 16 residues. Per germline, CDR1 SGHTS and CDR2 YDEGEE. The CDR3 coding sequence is TGTGCCAGCAGCTTAGGACACCTTCGGTCCTCGGACGAGCAGTACTTC. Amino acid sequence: CASSLGHLRSSDEQYF.

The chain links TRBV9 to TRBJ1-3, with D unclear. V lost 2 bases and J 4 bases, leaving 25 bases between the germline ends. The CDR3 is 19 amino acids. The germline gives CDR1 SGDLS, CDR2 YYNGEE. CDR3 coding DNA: TGTGCCAGCAGCGTTTACCAGGCCCCAGGCAGAACACCAGGAAACACCATATATTTT. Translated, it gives CASSVYQAPGRTPGNTIYF.

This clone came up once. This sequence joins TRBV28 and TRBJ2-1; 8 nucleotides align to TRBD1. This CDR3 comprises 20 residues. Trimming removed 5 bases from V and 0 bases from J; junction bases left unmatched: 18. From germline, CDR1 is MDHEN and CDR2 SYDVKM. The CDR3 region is CASSPPGTGSHRSSYNEQFF. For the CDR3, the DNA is TGTGCCAGCAGTCCCCCCGGGACAGGTAGTCACAGGAGCTCCTACAATGAGCAGTTCTTC.

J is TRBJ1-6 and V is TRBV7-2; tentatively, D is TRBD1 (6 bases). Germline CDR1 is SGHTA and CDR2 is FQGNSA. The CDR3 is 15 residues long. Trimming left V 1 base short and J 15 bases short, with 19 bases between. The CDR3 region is CASSLEGGALAVLHF. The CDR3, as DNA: TGTGCCAGCAGCTTAGAGGGGGGGGCACTGGCCGTCCTCCACTTT.

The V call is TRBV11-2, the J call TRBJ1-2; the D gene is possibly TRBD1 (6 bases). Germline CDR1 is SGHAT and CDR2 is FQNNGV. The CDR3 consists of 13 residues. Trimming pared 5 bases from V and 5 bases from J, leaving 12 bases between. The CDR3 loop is CASSGQPGYGYTF. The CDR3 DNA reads TGTGCCAGCAGCGGACAGCCGGGTTATGGCTACACCTTC.

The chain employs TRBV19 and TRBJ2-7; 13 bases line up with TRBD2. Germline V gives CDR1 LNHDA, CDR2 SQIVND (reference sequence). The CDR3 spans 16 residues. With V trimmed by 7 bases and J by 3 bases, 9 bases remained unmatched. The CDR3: CASTPTSGGKIYEQYF. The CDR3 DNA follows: TGTGCCAGTACCCCGACTAGCGGGGGGAAAATCTACGAGCAGTACTTC.

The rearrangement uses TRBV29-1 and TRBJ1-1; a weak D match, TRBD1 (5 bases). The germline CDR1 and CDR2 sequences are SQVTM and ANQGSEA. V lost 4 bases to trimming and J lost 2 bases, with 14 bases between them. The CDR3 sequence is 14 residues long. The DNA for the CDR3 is TGCAGCGTTGTGAGGCAGGGACTAAACACTGAAGCTTTCTTT. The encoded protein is CSVVRQGLNTEAFF.

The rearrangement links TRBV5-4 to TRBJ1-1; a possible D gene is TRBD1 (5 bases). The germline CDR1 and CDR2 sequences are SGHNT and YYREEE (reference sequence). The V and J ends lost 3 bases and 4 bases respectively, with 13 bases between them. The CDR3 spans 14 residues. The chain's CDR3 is CASSSALGGTEAFF. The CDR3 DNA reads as TGTGCCAGCAGCTCGGCGTTGGGGGGCACTGAAGCTTTCTTT.

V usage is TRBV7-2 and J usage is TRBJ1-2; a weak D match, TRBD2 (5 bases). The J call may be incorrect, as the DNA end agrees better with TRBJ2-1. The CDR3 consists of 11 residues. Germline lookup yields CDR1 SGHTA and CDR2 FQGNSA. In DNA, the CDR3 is TGTGCCAGCAGTTTCCCTCCGGGACAGTTCTTC. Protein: CASSFPPGQFF.

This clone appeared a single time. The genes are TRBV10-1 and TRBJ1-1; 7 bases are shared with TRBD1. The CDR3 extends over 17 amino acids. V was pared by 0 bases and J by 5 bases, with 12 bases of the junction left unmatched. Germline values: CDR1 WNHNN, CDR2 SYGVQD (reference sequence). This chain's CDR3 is CASSESTDRVVKTEAFF. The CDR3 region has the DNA TGCGCCAGCAGTGAGTCGACTGACAGGGTGGTCAAAACTGAAGCTTTCTTT.

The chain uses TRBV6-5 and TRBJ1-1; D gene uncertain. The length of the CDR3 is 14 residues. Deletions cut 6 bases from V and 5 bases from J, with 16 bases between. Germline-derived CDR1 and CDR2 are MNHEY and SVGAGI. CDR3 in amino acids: CASSQMTLATEAFF. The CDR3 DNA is TGTGCCAGCAGCCAGATGACTCTGGCAACTGAAGCTTTCTTT.

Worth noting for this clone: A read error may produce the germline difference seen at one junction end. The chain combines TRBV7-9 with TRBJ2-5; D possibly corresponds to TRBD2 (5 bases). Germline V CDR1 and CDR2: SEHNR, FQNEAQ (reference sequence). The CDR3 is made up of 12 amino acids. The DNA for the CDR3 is TGTGCCAGCAGCCTAGCCGTAGAGACCCAGTACTTC. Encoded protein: CASSLAVETQYF.

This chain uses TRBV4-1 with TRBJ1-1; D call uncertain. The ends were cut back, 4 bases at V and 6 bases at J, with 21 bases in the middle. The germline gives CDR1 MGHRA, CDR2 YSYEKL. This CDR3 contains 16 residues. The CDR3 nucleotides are TGCGCCAGCAGCCCAATTTTACCGGGGAGGGTCGCTGAAGCTTTCTTT. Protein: CASSPILPGRVAEAFF.

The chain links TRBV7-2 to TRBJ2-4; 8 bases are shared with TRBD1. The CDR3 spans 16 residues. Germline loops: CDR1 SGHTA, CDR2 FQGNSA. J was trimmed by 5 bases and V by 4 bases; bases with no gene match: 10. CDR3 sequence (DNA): TGTGCCAGCAGCTCAGTTGGGACAGGCATTGAAAACATTCAGTACTTC. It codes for CASSSVGTGIENIQYF.

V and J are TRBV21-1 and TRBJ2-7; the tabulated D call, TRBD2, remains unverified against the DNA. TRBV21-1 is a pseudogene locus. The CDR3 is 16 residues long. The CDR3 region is CASSNTPTTLRYEQYF. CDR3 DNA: TGTGCCAGCAGCAATACACCCACGACCCTGAGGTACGAGCAGTACTTC.

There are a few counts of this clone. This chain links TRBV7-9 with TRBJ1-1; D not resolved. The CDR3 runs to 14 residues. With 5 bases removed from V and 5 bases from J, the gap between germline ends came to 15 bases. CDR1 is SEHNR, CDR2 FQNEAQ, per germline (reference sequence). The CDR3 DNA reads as TGTGCCAGCAGCCCTGACACGGCGGGGACTGAAGCTTTCTTT. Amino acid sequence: CASSPDTAGTEAFF.

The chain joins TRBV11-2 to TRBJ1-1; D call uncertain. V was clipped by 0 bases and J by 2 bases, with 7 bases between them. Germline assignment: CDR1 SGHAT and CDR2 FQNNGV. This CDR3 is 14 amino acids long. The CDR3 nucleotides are TGTGCCAGCAGCTTAGATAACGGTAACACTGAAGCTTTCTTT. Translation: CASSLDNGNTEAFF.

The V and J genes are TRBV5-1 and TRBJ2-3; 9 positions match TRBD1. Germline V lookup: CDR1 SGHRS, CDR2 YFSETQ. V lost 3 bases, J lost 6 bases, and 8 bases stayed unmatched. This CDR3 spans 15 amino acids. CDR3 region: CASSWGTGTWDTQYF. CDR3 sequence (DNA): TGCGCCAGCAGCTGGGGGACAGGGACCTGGGATACGCAGTATTTT.

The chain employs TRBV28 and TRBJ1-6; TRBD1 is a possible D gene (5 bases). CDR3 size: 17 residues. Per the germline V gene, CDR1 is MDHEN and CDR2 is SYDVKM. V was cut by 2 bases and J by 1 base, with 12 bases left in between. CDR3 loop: CASSLPGGGSYNSPLHF. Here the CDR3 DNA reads TGTGCCAGCAGTTTACCGGGGGGAGGGTCCTATAATTCACCCCTCCACTTT. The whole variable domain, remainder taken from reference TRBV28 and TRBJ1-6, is DVKVTQSSRYLVKRTGEKVFLECVQDMDHENMFWYRQDPGLGLRLIYFSYDVKMKEKGDIPEGYSVSREKKERFSLILESASTNQTSMYLCASSLPGGGSYNSPLHFGNGTRLTVT.

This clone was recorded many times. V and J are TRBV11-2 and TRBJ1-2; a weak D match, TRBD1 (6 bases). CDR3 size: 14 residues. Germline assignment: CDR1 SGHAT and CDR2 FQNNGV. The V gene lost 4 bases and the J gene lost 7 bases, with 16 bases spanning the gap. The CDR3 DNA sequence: TGTGCCAGCAGCTCTTACGGGGGCGGGAGTGGCTACACCTTC. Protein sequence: CASSSYGGGSGYTF.